This TCR beta chain was identified during a study of breast tumors, draining lymph nodes, adjacent tissues (dated by TCRdb to the mid-2010s). Background on the whole study: Breast cancer patients provided tumor, adjacent nontumor tissue and axillary lymph nodes, and the study compared the TCR beta repertoires across these three sources. In human breast cancer, the study set out to assess how tumor, surrounding tissue and draining lymph node repertoires relate to one another and whether T cells might be exchanged between them. Broad study findings and their caveats: Rather than being directly demonstrated, the conclusion that tumor T cells originate in lymph nodes was presented as consistent with a hypothesis. Tumor and nontumor tissue repertoires were found to be significantly more similar in luminal-like than in basal-like breast cancer. Tumors showed preferential V and J gene usage, and their T-cell repertoire diversity fell below that of lymph nodes yet above that of nontumor tissue. The data were considered consistent with the idea that most tumor T cells come from the lymph node and then expand in tumor tissue.

Sequenced on an Illumina HiSeq 2000. Multiplex PCR amplification was used to generate the TCR beta chain libraries. The amplified TCR beta chain products were analyzed by high-throughput sequencing. Through fastp at Q25 and MiXCR, TCRdb rebuilt clones from the public reads, retaining in-frame beta chains. Under each unique CDR3 protein, matching rows form one entry showing the most common genes and DNA. The sample table records under 25,000 distinct CDR3 sequences; more than 50% of these occur just once. Over 11% of the sample lies in the top ten. The CDR3 contains 10 residues, cysteine and valine counted. The CDR3 DNA has 30 bases and is translated from base 1. Sequences DFQATT (CDR1) and SNEGSKA (CDR2) are obtained from the germline V gene (reference sequence). Comments on this clonotype: This receptor's antigen is unknown. There are no base qualities to consult, and no much larger clone falls within one base.

The sequence links TRBV20-1 to TRBJ2-7; possibly the D gene is TRBD2, per 6 matching bases. The sample consisted of breast tumor tissue. This clonotype was sampled from a female donor with breast cancer. Some clones in this sample may be carry-over from other donors' samples. The CDR3 region has the sequence CTAGPREQYV. The sequenced DNA is TGCACCGCGGGACCCCGGGAGCAGTACGTC.